Listed below are T cell receptor beta chains from one sample, sequenced in a study of blood T cell repertoires in COVID-19. The data were produced by immunoSEQ multiplex PCR, yet TCRdb's version contains in-frame clones alone and is incomplete. The sample lists some 170,000 clones, 80% to 90% occurring once. Sequencing was performed on peripheral blood. Every receptor here comes from a woman in her thirties or forties with COVID-19, enrolled during active disease. The CDR3 runs from the conserved cysteine through the conserved F or W. D genes are given only for firm matches. Clone sizes are given selectively: once, few, many, or a class where the clone is expanded.

J gene,D gene,clone size,CDR3 length,V gene,CDR3 DNA,CDR3 protein
TRBJ2-1,TRBD1,-,14,TRBV13,TGTGCCAGCAGCAACCGGGACAGGGGAAATGAGCAGTTCTTC,CASSNRDRGNEQFF
TRBJ1-2,TRBD1,-,16,TRBV18,TGTGCCAGCTCACCCCGACTGGACAGGGGTTCCTATGGCTACACCTTC,CASSPRLDRGSYGYTF
TRBJ2-1,TRBD2,-,16,TRBV6-5,TGTGCCAGCAGTTACTCGACTAGCGGGAGGTCCAATGAGCAGTTCTTC,CASSYSTSGRSNEQFF
TRBJ2-3,-,once,15,TRBV10-1,TGCGCCAGCAGTGATAGGAGCGGCAGCACAGATACGCAGTATTTT,CASSDRSGSTDTQYF
TRBJ2-5,TRBD1,-,14,TRBV29-1,TGCAGCGTTGAGGGGACAGGGCCGGAGGAGACCCAGTACTTC,CSVEGTGPEETQYF
TRBJ1-5,-,-,12,TRBV29-1,TGCAGCGTTCTGGCCGACAATCAGCCCCAGCATTTT,CSVLADNQPQHF
TRBJ2-5,TRBD2,-,17,TRBV6-2/TRBV6-3,TGTGCCAGCAGTTACCTAGGACTAGCGGGAGTGGAGGAGACCCAGTACTTC,CASSYLGLAGVEETQYF
TRBJ2-2,-,-,14,TRBV19,TGTGCCAGTAATAGGGGTCCGAACACCGGGGAGCTGTTTTTT,CASNRGPNTGELFF
TRBJ1-2,-,-,13,TRBV10-3,TGTGCCATCAGTGACGACAGGAACTATGGCTACACCTTC,CAISDDRNYGYTF
TRBJ1-6,-,-,14,TRBV3-1/TRBV3-2,TGTGCCAGCAGCCAAGAAACGGGTAATTCACCCCTCCACTTT,CASSQETGNSPLHF
TRBJ1-1,-,-,11,TRBV18,TGTGCCAGCTCACGCGAGACTGAAGCTTTCTTT,CASSRETEAFF
TRBJ1-2,TRBD1,once,13,TRBV2,TGTGCCAGCATACCGGGACAGGGGTCTGGCTACACCTTC,CASIPGQGSGYTF
TRBJ2-5,-,-,15,TRBV11-2,TGTGCCAGCAGCTTTGCCCCTGGACAGTCAAGGACCCAGTACTTC,CASSFAPGQSRTQYF
TRBJ2-5,-,-,13,TRBV2,TGTGCCAGGACAACAATAACCCAAGAGACCCAGTACTTC,CARTTITQETQYF
TRBJ2-2,-,-,14,TRBV7-3,TGTGCCAGCAGCTTAAACAGAAACACCGGGGAGCTGTTTTTT,CASSLNRNTGELFF
TRBJ2-3,-,-,12,TRBV12-3/TRBV12-4,TGTGCCAGCACGGGGAACACAGATACGCAGTATTTT,CASTGNTDTQYF
TRBJ2-5,TRBD1,-,16,TRBV14,TGTGCCAGCAGCCAAGGAGGGACAGGGTTTATTGGGTCCCAGTACTTC,CASSQGGTGFIGSQYF
TRBJ2-7,-,-,11,TRBV6-5,TGTGCCAGCCCGAGGGTCAGCCGGCAGTACTTC,CASPRVSRQYF
TRBJ2-2,-,once,14,TRBV7-9,TGTGCCAGCCCGCGGCCGCGCGACACCGGGGAGCTGTTTTTT,CASPRPRDTGELFF
TRBJ1-2,-,-,14,TRBV29-1,TGCAGCGTGCGAAGCGGGGGGGCAGGCTATGGCTACACCTTC,CSVRSGGAGYGYTF
TRBJ1-2,TRBD1,-,18,TRBV3-1/TRBV3-2,TGTGCCAGCAGCCCATTCAGAGGGTCTGACAGGGGGCTTGGTGGCTACACCTTC,CASSPFRGSDRGLGGYTF
TRBJ1-5,-,-,14,TRBV5-4,TGTGCCAGCAGCTTGGGCGGGATTGGCCAGCCCCAGCATTTT,CASSLGGIGQPQHF
TRBJ1-5,TRBD1,-,16,TRBV6-2/TRBV6-3,TGTGCCAGCAGCCCTGAGATCACAGGGGTTCTTCAGCCCCAGCATTTT,CASSPEITGVLQPQHF
TRBJ1-2,-,-,11,TRBV20-1,TGCAGTGCCCCCTGGAGGAATGGCTACACCTTC,CSAPWRNGYTF
TRBJ2-2,-,few,14,TRBV5-6,TGTGCCAGCAGCTTTGGAGGTGGGACCGGGGAGCTGTTTTTT,CASSFGGGTGELFF
TRBJ1-6,-,few,14,TRBV24-1,TGTGCCACCTCCTCGGTGTCCTTGAATTCACCCCTCCACTTT,CATSSVSLNSPLHF
TRBJ2-5,TRBD2,-,13,TRBV7-2,TGTGCCAGCAGTCTAGCGGGACGGGAGACCCAGTACTTC,CASSLAGRETQYF
TRBJ2-7,TRBD1,-,17,TRBV11-3,TGTGCCAGCAGCAAAGGGACAGGGGGCGCATCGCTCTACGAGCAGTACTTC,CASSKGTGGASLYEQYF
TRBJ2-5,TRBD1,-,12,TRBV6-5,TGTGCCAGACAGGGGACCCAAGAGACCCAGTACTTC,CARQGTQETQYF
TRBJ1-1,-,-,14,TRBV2,TGTGCCAGCAGTGGATCCACAGTGAACACTGAAGCTTTCTTT,CASSGSTVNTEAFF
TRBJ1-1,TRBD1,few,14,TRBV5-4,TGTGCCAGCAGACCTCTTTACAGGGGATCTGAAGCTTTCTTT,CASRPLYRGSEAFF
TRBJ1-4,-,-,14,TRBV30,TGTGCCTGGAGTCGGAGACCGGCTAATGAAAAACTGTTTTTT,CAWSRRPANEKLFF
TRBJ2-3,-,-,14,TRBV2,TGTGCCAGCCTTTATCTTCGTGCGGCAGATACGCAGTATTTT,CASLYLRAADTQYF
TRBJ2-2,TRBD2,-,15,TRBV2,TGTGCCAGCAGACTGACTAGCGCGGGGGCCGGGGAGCTGTTTTTT,CASRLTSAGAGELFF
TRBJ1-4,-,-,14,TRBV5-1,TGCGCCAGCAGTGTGGGCCCGGCTAATGAAAAACTGTTTTTT,CASSVGPANEKLFF
TRBJ2-1,-,-,13,TRBV24-1,TGTGCCACCAGTGAACTAGCATACAATGAGCAGTTCTTC,CATSELAYNEQFF
TRBJ2-2,TRBD1,-,15,TRBV7-6,TGTGCCAGCAGCTTACAGGGGGCAGACACCGGGGAGCTGTTTTTT,CASSLQGADTGELFF
TRBJ2-5,-,once,14,TRBV12-2,TGTGCAAGTCGCTTAGTAGGACAGTCCGCGGCCCAGTACTTC,CASRLVGQSAAQYF
TRBJ2-1,-,-,15,TRBV5-5,TGTGCCAGCAGCCCCACCCGGAGCTCCTACAATGAGCAGTTCTTC,CASSPTRSSYNEQFF
TRBJ1-2,-,-,14,TRBV3-1/TRBV3-2,TGTGCCAGCAGCCAACAGGGGTCGGACTATGGCTACACCTTC,CASSQQGSDYGYTF
TRBJ2-1,-,-,13,TRBV5-4,TGTGCCAGCAGCTTGGTTGCAGGCAATGAGCAGTTCTTC,CASSLVAGNEQFF
TRBJ1-6,TRBD1,-,16,TRBV2,TGTGCCAGCAGTGAGGGACAGGGACCCAGGGACTCACCCCTCCACTTT,CASSEGQGPRDSPLHF
TRBJ1-2,-,-,13,TRBV6-5,TGTGCCAGCAGAGACGCAGGATTCTATGGCTACACCTTC,CASRDAGFYGYTF
TRBJ2-5,TRBD1,-,11,TRBV10-1,TGCGCCAGGGGACAGGAAGAGACCCAGTACTTC,CARGQEETQYF
TRBJ1-5,TRBD1,many,15,TRBV7-6,TGTGCCAGCAGCCCCGGGACAGGGAGCAATCAGCCCCAGCATTTT,CASSPGTGSNQPQHF
TRBJ2-2,-,-,13,TRBV15,TGTGCCACCCGGAGGGCGAACACCGGGGAGCTGTTTTTT,CATRRANTGELFF
TRBJ2-1,TRBD2,-,13,TRBV6-5,TGTGCCAGCAGAGGAACTAGCGGGCTCGAGCAGTTCTTC,CASRGTSGLEQFF
TRBJ1-2,-,once,13,TRBV19,TGTGCCAGCAAACCAGGGGCTCCATATGGCTACACCTTC,CASKPGAPYGYTF
TRBJ1-1,TRBD1,few,14,TRBV5-4,TGTGCCAGCAGCTTCAAAACAGGGGGCACTGAAGCTTTCTTT,CASSFKTGGTEAFF
TRBJ2-2,-,-,18,TRBV28,TGTGCCAGCAGTTGGTCTTTGTGGGCTAGCAACAACACCGGGGAGCTGTTTTTT,CASSWSLWASNNTGELFF
TRBJ1-1,-,-,15,TRBV7-9,TGTGCCAGCAGCCCGCTCTTTGGAGTGAACACTGAAGCTTTCTTT,CASSPLFGVNTEAFF
TRBJ2-1,-,-,14,TRBV11-3,TGTGCCAGCAGCTTCGGGGGGCATATCGATGAGCAGTTCTTC,CASSFGGHIDEQFF
TRBJ2-3,TRBD1,-,16,TRBV5-4,TGTGCCAGCAGCTTGTTTTCCGGGACAGCTAGAGATACGCAGTATTTT,CASSLFSGTARDTQYF
TRBJ2-7,-,-,12,TRBV6-1,TGTGCCAGCAGTGAACAAATCTACGAGCAGTACTTC,CASSEQIYEQYF